The 11 T cell receptor beta chains below were found in one sample sequenced in a study of blood T cell repertoires in COVID-19. Data came from immunoSEQ multiplex PCR; TCRdb stores just in-frame clones and leaves some out. The data show tens of thousands of clones, roughly 84% seen once. Sequencing input: peripheral blood. Receptors were obtained from a young man with COVID-19, enrolled during active disease.

The rearrangement joins TRBV7-3 to TRBJ1-2, with D possibly matching TRBD1 (5 bases). Germline lookup yields CDR1 SGHTA and CDR2 FQGTGA. The CDR3 runs to 15 residues. V shed 5 bases and J shed 1 base, with 14 bases lying between them. CDR3: CASSPHGGDNYGYTF. DNA of the CDR3: TGTGCCAGCAGCCCTCACGGGGGAGATAACTATGGCTACACCTTC.

V gene TRBV24-1 combines with J gene TRBJ1-2, with a weak D call TRBD1 (5 bases). Germline lookup yields CDR1 KGHDR and CDR2 SFDVKD. The CDR3 is 12 amino acids. V was pared by 2 bases and J by 7 bases, with 7 bases between. CDR3 sequence: CATSDSRAGYTF. CDR3 sequence (DNA): TGTGCCACCAGTGATTCCAGGGCTGGCTACACCTTC.

This chain links TRBV6-5 with TRBJ2-1, with TRBD2 identical over 12 bases. Germline values: CDR1 MNHEY, CDR2 SVGAGI. The CDR3 totals 15 residues. V trimming: 5 bases; J trimming: 4 bases; junction bases outside the gene matches: 3. CDR3 nucleotide sequence: TGTGCCAGCAGTAGGCTAGCGGGAGGGTACAATGAGCAGTTCTTC. This gives the protein CASSRLAGGYNEQFF.

The genes are TRBV2 and TRBJ1-1; perhaps TRBD1 as D (5 bases). The CDR3 covers 14 residues. Germline V gives CDR1 SNHLY, CDR2 FYNNEI. V dropped 8 bases and J dropped 0 bases, with 13 bases sitting between them. This chain's CDR3 is CASARAGLNTEAFF. In nucleotides, the CDR3 is TGTGCCAGCGCCCGAGCGGGGCTGAACACTGAAGCTTTCTTT.

The V call is TRBV2, the J call TRBJ1-3; 7 bases align to TRBD1. This CDR3 has 14 amino acids. CDR1 SNHLY and CDR2 FYNNEI come from the germline V gene. Trimming cost V 8 bases and J 0 bases; bases outside gene matches: 4. Here the CDR3 DNA reads TGTGCCAGCTCGGACAGGAGCTCTGGAAACACCATATATTTT. It specifies CASSDRSSGNTIYF.

The V call is TRBV7-6, the J call TRBJ1-4; no definite D call. V was clipped by 7 bases and J by 3 bases, with 9 bases between them. This CDR3 has 13 residues. The germline gives CDR1 SGHVS, CDR2 FNYEAQ. CDR3 sequence: CASTPQPNEKLFF. DNA of the CDR3: TGTGCCAGCACCCCACAGCCTAATGAAAAACTGTTTTTT.

The chain recombines TRBV11-3 with TRBJ2-3; D not resolved. V was shortened by 5 bases and J by 2 bases, with 11 bases between the two germline ends. The CDR3 sequence is 14 residues long. CDR1 and CDR2 (germline): SGHNT, YENEEA. CDR3 sequence (DNA): TGTGCCAGCAGCCATGGGCAGGCCACAGATACGCAGTATTTT. Translated, it gives CASSHGQATDTQYF.

This chain connects TRBV28 to TRBJ1-5, with D uncertain. The germline gives CDR1 MDHEN, CDR2 SYDVKM. The CDR3 is made up of 14 amino acids. With 8 bases removed from V and 7 bases from J, the gap between germline ends came to 18 bases. In nucleotides, the CDR3 is TGTGCCAGCCATCGGACGGCCTCGGGGCAGCCCCAGCATTTT. Its translation: CASHRTASGQPQHF.

V usage is TRBV14 and J usage is TRBJ2-3; 8 nucleotides align to TRBD2. Germline CDR1 reads SGHDN; CDR2 reads FVKESK. The CDR3 totals 15 residues. Germline trimming cut 1 base from V and 6 bases from J; bases unmatched to any gene: 6. The CDR3 sequence: CASSQASGPRDTQYF. CDR3 sequence (DNA): TGTGCCAGCAGCCAAGCTAGCGGGCCTCGGGATACGCAGTATTTT.

This chain links TRBV6-1 with TRBJ1-6; D gene uncertain. V lost 1 base and J 9 bases, leaving 13 bases between the germline ends. This CDR3 has 15 residues. Looked up from germline, CDR1 is MNHNS and CDR2 is SASEGT. CDR3 sequence (DNA): TGTGCCAGCAGTGAAGACATTGGTCGGAGTTCACCCCTCCACTTT. This encodes CASSEDIGRSSPLHF.

The chain uses TRBV27 and TRBJ2-7; 8 bases match TRBD2. V lost 6 bases and J lost 3; bases outside the gene matches: 13. CDR1 and CDR2 from the germline V gene are MNHEY and SMNVEV (reference sequence). The CDR3 is made up of 16 amino acids. CDR3 in DNA: TGTGCCAGCAGCGACCGAATGGGACTAGGGGGCTACGAGCAGTACTTC. This sequence encodes CASSDRMGLGGYEQYF.